The TCR beta chain described here comes from a study of T cell changes during pregnancy in multiple sclerosis. Looked up from germline, CDR1 is LGHNA and CDR2 is YSLEER. CDR3 length: 13 amino acids. J lost 7 bases, V lost 1 base, and 2 bases had no gene match. Profiling relied on immunoSEQ multiplex PCR, and the TCRdb table lists in-frame clones only, not all of them. The data hold tens of thousands of clones, with almost 90% observed a single time. The TCR comes from a female donor in good health, enrolled as a control in a pregnancy study. The genes are TRBV4-3 and TRBJ1-2; 8 bases line up with TRBD1. The sequencing here drew on peripheral blood, taken in the second trimester of pregnancy. The CDR3 DNA follows: TGCGCCAGCAGCCAAGGGACAGGGAGTGGCTACACCTTC. Protein product: CASSQGTGSGYTF.